This entry is about one T cell receptor beta chain. The V and J ends lost 5 bases and 0 bases, in that order; junction bases with no gene match: 4. Germline CDR1 is LGHNT and CDR2 is FRNRAP. The CDR3 is 15 amino acids. This specimen belongs to a study of T cell responses to AZD1222 COVID-19 vaccine. Data came from immunoSEQ multiplex PCR; TCRdb stores just in-frame clones and leaves some out. The sample holds 150,000 to 200,000 clones, around 93% seen once. The sample consisted of peripheral blood, taken on day 0 of AZD1222 vaccination. This chain uses TRBV12-5 with TRBJ2-1; TRBD2 aligns across 7 bases. The TCR originated in an adult in good health. The CDR3 DNA follows: TGTGCTAGTGGTCCCGGACTAGTCTCCTACAATGAGCAGTTCTTC. Its translation is CASGPGLVSYNEQFF.